This TCR beta chain was sequenced during a study of blood T cell repertoires in COVID-19. Study-wide background: COVID-19 samples collected from the United States, Italy and Spain covered acute and convalescent phases. Sources were T cells, B-cell-depleted T cells, or PBMCs; the material itself was cDNA or gDNA.

In the authors' workflow: Amplifying reference gene primers gave estimates of nucleated cell counts. Using immunoSEQ multiplex PCR, the repertoire was profiled, and TCRdb retains in-frame clones only, with some absent. The V and J calls and clone size were taken over from that table, and D and trimming were inferred from the DNA. The top ten hold roughly 1.5% of the sample, which has 64,000 or so clones, approximately 91% seen once. As to this clone: The same CDR3 arises from other DNA sequences in this sample as well.

The CDR3 length is 12 residues. The V gene's germline CDR1 is SQVTM and CDR2 ANQGSEA. Trimming cost V 7 bases and J 5 bases; bases outside gene matches: 7. This chain links TRBV29-1 with TRBJ2-5; 7 bases fit TRBD1. Sequenced input: peripheral blood. This sequence originates from a human donor in a cohort sampled during active COVID-19. CDR3: CSGRTGGETQYF. The DNA for the CDR3 is TGCAGCGGTAGGACAGGCGGGGAGACCCAGTACTTC.